This T cell receptor (beta chain) was found in a study of blood T cell repertoires in COVID-19. Study background: COVID-19 samples, acute and convalescent, were from the United States, Italy and Spain.

Authors' analysis steps: Counts of nucleated cells, estimated from reference gene primer amplification, were obtained. TCRdb's copy holds only in-frame clones and misses some; the assay was immunoSEQ multiplex PCR. That table is the source of V, J and clone size, and D and trimming were worked out from the DNA. The sample includes 150,000 or so clones, 75% to 90% of them seen just once. This CDR3 contains 14 residues. J was trimmed by 9 bases and V by 0 bases; bases with no gene match: 5. Germline V lookup: CDR1 SGHRS, CDR2 YFSETQ. Patients of the Seattle cohort, enrolled during active infection, were followed longitudinally.

The sequenced sample was peripheral blood. The source is a man aged 18 to 29 with COVID-19, enrolled during active disease. V usage is TRBV5-1 and J usage is TRBJ2-1; 8 bases fit TRBD2. The DNA for the CDR3 is TGCGCCAGCAGCTTGGCGGGAGGGAAGGGTGAGCAGTTCTTC. It specifies CASSLAGGKGEQFF.